The 9 T cell receptor beta chains listed next were all sequenced from one sample in a study of blood T cell repertoires in COVID-19. Here immunoSEQ multiplex PCR was the method, and the copy in TCRdb shows in-frame clones only, minus some. The sample has around 440,000 clones; approximately 88% are singletons. The sequencing input was peripheral blood. The receptors were sampled from a woman aged 45-60 years with COVID-19, enrolled during active disease.

This clone was seen a few times. This rearrangement joins TRBV28 to TRBJ1-1; possible D gene TRBD1, 5 bases. V shed 6 bases and J shed 2 bases, with 13 bases lying between them. Germline CDR1 reads MDHEN; CDR2 reads SYDVKM. The CDR3 covers 14 residues. CDR3 nucleotide sequence: TGTGCCAGCAGGGAAACGGGGGGTAACACTGAAGCTTTCTTT. This sequence encodes CASRETGGNTEAFF.

The rearrangement links TRBV7-7 to TRBJ1-3; 9 bases align to TRBD1. V dropped 3 bases and J dropped 3; count of bases not matched to a gene: 15. Germline CDR1 is SSHAT and CDR2 is FNYEAQ (reference sequence). The CDR3 loop spans 19 amino acids. The CDR3 protein is CASSLGPAGTGFRGNTIYF. In nucleotides, the CDR3 is TGTGCCAGCAGCTTGGGGCCTGCGGGGACAGGGTTTCGTGGAAACACCATATATTTT. The whole variable domain, remainder taken from reference TRBV7-7 and TRBJ1-3, is GAGVSQSPRYKVTKRGQDVTLRCDPISSHATLYWYQQALGQGPEFLTYFNYEAQPDKSGLPSDRFSAERPEGSISTLTIQRTEQRDSAMYRCASSLGPAGTGFRGNTIYFGEGSWLTVV.

The chain couples TRBV28 to TRBJ1-5; the D gene is possibly TRBD1 (5 bases). Germline values: CDR1 MDHEN, CDR2 SYDVKM. V lost 5 bases to trimming and J lost 6 bases, with 17 bases between them. The CDR3 loop spans 15 amino acids. This chain's CDR3 is CASSAADREVQPQHF. The CDR3 DNA follows: TGTGCCAGCAGTGCCGCAGACAGAGAAGTTCAGCCCCAGCATTTT.

V gene TRBV9 combines with J gene TRBJ2-1; 9 nucleotides line up with TRBD2. This CDR3 has 15 amino acids. Germline values: CDR1 SGDLS, CDR2 YYNGEE. With V trimmed by 1 base and J by 5 bases, 4 bases remained unmatched. CDR3 residues: CASSVSGGPNNEQFF. In nucleotides, the CDR3 is TGTGCCAGCAGCGTAAGCGGGGGGCCCAACAATGAGCAGTTCTTC.

The chain has TRBV7-7 and TRBJ2-5; 8 bases map to TRBD1. There are 14 residues in the CDR3. Germline CDR1 is SSHAT and CDR2 is FNYEAQ (reference sequence). J was trimmed by 3 bases and V by 5 bases; bases with no gene match: 5. The CDR3 coding sequence is TGTGCCAGCAGCGCCCTGACAGGGGAAGAGACCCAGTACTTC. Protein product: CASSALTGEETQYF. Using reference TRBV7-7 and TRBJ2-5 for the parts outside the CDR3, the full variable domain is GAGVSQSPRYKVTKRGQDVTLRCDPISSHATLYWYQQALGQGPEFLTYFNYEAQPDKSGLPSDRFSAERPEGSISTLTIQRTEQRDSAMYRCASSALTGEETQYFGPGTRLLVL.

V gene TRBV28 combines with J gene TRBJ1-2, with a tentative D call TRBD1 (6 bases). In germline, CDR1 is MDHEN, CDR2 SYDVKM. CDR3 length: 15 residues. With 5 bases removed from V and 0 bases from J, the gap between germline ends came to 13 bases. The CDR3 sequence: CASSPHRTANYGYTF. CDR3 in DNA: TGTGCCAGCAGTCCCCACCGGACAGCTAACTATGGCTACACCTTC.

The V and J genes are TRBV25-1 and TRBJ1-1, with D possibly matching TRBD1 (5 bases). Trimming removed 0 bases from V and 11 bases from J, with 16 bases in between. Germline CDR1 and CDR2: MGHDK and SYGVNS. The CDR3 spans 14 residues. The CDR3 region has the DNA TGTGCCAGCAGTGAATATAGGGGCGTTGGTGGGGCTTTCTTT. Its protein product is CASSEYRGVGGAFF. The full variable domain, in which reference TRBV25-1 and TRBJ1-1 provide the parts outside the CDR3, is EADIYQTPRYLVIGTGKKITLECSQTMGHDKMYWYQQDPGMELHLIHYSYGVNSTEKGDLSSESTVSRIRTEHFPLTLESARPSHTSQYLCASSEYRGVGGAFFGQGTRLTVV.

The CDR3 loop is CAWSVRVSAAFF. CDR3 sequence (DNA): TGTGCCTGGAGTGTACGGGTATCCGCAGCTTTCTTT. V is TRBV30 and J is TRBJ1-1; D is unresolved. Germline CDR1 is GTSNPN and CDR2 is SVGIG (reference sequence). V shed 0 bases and J shed 10 bases, with 12 bases lying between them. CDR3 length: 12 amino acids.

This sequence joins TRBV28 and TRBJ1-1; D gene ambiguous. The CDR3 spans 14 residues. Trimming took 3 bases from V and 1 from J, leaving 9 bases between them. CDR1 and CDR2 (germline): MDHEN, SYDVKM. CDR3 amino acids: CASSLRASNTEAFF. CDR3 bases: TGTGCCAGCAGTTTGAGGGCGTCGAACACTGAAGCTTTCTTT.